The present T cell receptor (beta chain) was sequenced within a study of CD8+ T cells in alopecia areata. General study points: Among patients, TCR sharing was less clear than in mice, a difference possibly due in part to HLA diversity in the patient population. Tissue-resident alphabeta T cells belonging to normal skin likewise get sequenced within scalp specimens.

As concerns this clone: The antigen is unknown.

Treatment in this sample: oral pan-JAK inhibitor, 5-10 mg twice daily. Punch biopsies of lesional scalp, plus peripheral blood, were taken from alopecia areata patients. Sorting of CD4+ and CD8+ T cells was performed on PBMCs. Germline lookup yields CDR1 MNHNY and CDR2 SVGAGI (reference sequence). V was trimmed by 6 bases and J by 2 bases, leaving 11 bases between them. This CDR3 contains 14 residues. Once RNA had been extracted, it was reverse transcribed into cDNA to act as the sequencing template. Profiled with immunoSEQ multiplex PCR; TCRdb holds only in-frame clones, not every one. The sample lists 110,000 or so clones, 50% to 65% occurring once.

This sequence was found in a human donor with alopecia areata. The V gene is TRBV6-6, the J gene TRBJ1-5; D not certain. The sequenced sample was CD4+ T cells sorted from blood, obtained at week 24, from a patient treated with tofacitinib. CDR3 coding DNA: TGTGCCAGCAGGTCCCCCGGGGGCAATCAGCCCCAGCATTTT. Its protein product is CASRSPGGNQPQHF.